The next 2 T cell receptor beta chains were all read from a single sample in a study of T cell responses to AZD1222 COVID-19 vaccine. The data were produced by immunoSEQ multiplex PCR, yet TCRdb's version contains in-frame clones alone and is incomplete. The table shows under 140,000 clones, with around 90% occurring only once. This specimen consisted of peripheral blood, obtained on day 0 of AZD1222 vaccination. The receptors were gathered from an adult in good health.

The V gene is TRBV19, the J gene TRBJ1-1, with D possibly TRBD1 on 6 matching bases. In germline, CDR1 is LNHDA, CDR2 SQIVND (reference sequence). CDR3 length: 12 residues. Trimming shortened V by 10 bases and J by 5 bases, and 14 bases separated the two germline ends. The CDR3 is CATHDRYTEAFF. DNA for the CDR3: TGTGCCACCCACGACAGGTATACTGAAGCTTTCTTT.

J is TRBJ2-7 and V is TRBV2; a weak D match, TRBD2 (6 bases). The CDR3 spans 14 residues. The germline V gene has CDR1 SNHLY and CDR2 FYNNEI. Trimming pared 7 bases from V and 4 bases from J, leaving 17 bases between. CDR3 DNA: TGTGCCAGCACTCCTGTCGGGGGAGGTTACGAGCAGTACTTC. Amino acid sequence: CASTPVGGGYEQYF.